The 24 T cell receptor beta chains presented below share a single source sample, sequenced in a study of OX40 agonist ivuxolimab in advanced cancers. Sequencing used immunoSEQ multiplex PCR; TCRdb keeps in-frame clones, though not all of them. The data contain around 130,000 clones, over 85% of them singletons. Sequencing used CD4+ or CD8+ T cells sorted from blood, obtained in a trial of the OX40 agonist ivuxolimab. These receptors all stem from an adult with an advanced solid tumor such as melanoma, head and neck, liver or kidney cancer.

This chain uses TRBV6-1 with TRBJ1-2; 7 nucleotides line up with TRBD1. Germline CDR1 is MNHNS and CDR2 is SASEGT. The J segment lost 4 bases and the V segment lost 4 bases, leaving 6 bases of the junction unmatched. The length of the CDR3 is 14 residues. The DNA for the CDR3 is TGTGCCAGCAGTGGGGACAGAGCGTCCTATGGCTACACCTTC. Protein product: CASSGDRASYGYTF.

This chain joins TRBV5-6 and TRBJ2-5; D ambiguous. Trimming took 0 bases from V and 1 from J, leaving 10 bases between them. This CDR3 has 15 amino acids. Germline lookup yields CDR1 SGHDT and CDR2 YYEEEE. The CDR3 region has the DNA TGTGCCAGCAGCTTGGTCATCCTGGGCCAAGAGACCCAGTACTTC. Translation: CASSLVILGQETQYF.

The gene calls are TRBV27 and TRBJ2-3; D is possibly TRBD2 (6 bases). V lost 7 bases and J 3 bases, leaving 11 bases between the germline ends. The CDR3 runs to 13 residues. In germline, CDR1 is MNHEY, CDR2 SMNVEV (reference sequence). The CDR3 bases are TGTGCCAGCAAACTAGCCGGGACAGATACGCAGTATTTT. Amino acid sequence: CASKLAGTDTQYF.

The J gene is TRBJ1-2, the V gene TRBV7-8; 7 bases agree with TRBD1. Germline CDR1 SGHVS, CDR2 FQNEAQ. The V gene end was trimmed by 5 bases and the J gene end by 8 bases; junction bases not matched to a gene: 8. The CDR3 has 13 amino acids. The CDR3 DNA follows: TGTGCCAGCAGCCGGGACAGTCAGGGCGGCTACACCTTC. Translated, it gives CASSRDSQGGYTF.

The V call is TRBV28, the J call TRBJ1-1; no firm D call. CDR1 and CDR2 (germline): MDHEN, SYDVKM. Trimming took off 6 bases at V and 9 bases at J, with 17 bases between the two ends. CDR3 length equals 13 residues. CDR3 sequence: CASRGAGNLKAFF. CDR3 coding DNA: TGTGCCAGCAGGGGTGCCGGGAACCTAAAAGCTTTCTTT.

This sequence joins TRBV28 and TRBJ2-3; TRBD2 matches at 7 bases. This CDR3 has 13 amino acids. CDR1 MDHEN and CDR2 SYDVKM come from the germline V gene. V trimming: 4 bases; J trimming: 3 bases; junction bases outside the gene matches: 1. The CDR3 spells CASSSGGTDTQYF. The DNA of the CDR3 is TGTGCCAGCAGTTCCGGGGGGACAGATACGCAGTATTTT.

V gene TRBV6-5 combines with J gene TRBJ2-7, with 8 nucleotides matching TRBD1. The CDR3 covers 15 residues. Germline-derived CDR1 and CDR2 are MNHEY and SVGAGI. The junction had 7 bases not matched to a gene; V was cut back by 6 bases and J by 0 bases. The CDR3 sequence is CASRPDRGLSYEQYF. The CDR3 region has the DNA TGTGCCAGCAGACCCGACAGGGGTCTCTCCTACGAGCAGTACTTC.

The chain combines TRBV7-9 with TRBJ2-7; D is perhaps TRBD2 (5 bases). The ends were cut back, 4 bases at V and 6 bases at J, with 19 bases in the middle. Germline V gene sequence: CDR1 SEHNR, CDR2 FQNEAQ (reference sequence). CDR3 length: 15 amino acids. This CDR3 is CASSSVSGFEGEQYF. The CDR3 DNA is TGTGCCAGCAGCTCAGTGTCAGGATTTGAGGGCGAGCAGTACTTC.

The chain uses TRBV30 and TRBJ1-3, with no clear D. The CDR3 contains 15 residues. V lost 0 bases and J lost 4, with 13 bases in between. Germline assignment: CDR1 GTSNPN and CDR2 SVGIG (reference sequence). The CDR3 region is CAWSVPRGTGNTIYF. DNA of the CDR3: TGTGCCTGGAGTGTACCGCGGGGTACCGGAAACACCATATATTTT.

CDR3 sequence reads: CASSLDPQGSSTDTQYF. CDR3 sequence (DNA): TGCGCCAGCAGCTTGGACCCCCAGGGATCTAGCACAGATACGCAGTATTTT. The J gene is TRBJ2-3, the V gene TRBV5-1; TRBD1 might be the D (5 bases). Deletions cut 0 bases from V and 0 bases from J, with 14 bases between. The germline V gene encodes CDR1 SGHRS and CDR2 YFSETQ. The CDR3 runs 17 residues.

The chain has TRBV11-1 and TRBJ2-2; D remains unclear. The germline V gene encodes CDR1 SGHAT and CDR2 FQDESV (reference sequence). The CDR3 is 14 residues long. V lost 1 base and J lost 1, with 4 bases in between. CDR3 loop: CASSLGLNTGELFF. CDR3 nucleotides: TGTGCCAGCAGCTTAGGCTTGAACACCGGGGAGCTGTTTTTT.

V gene TRBV6-1 combines with J gene TRBJ1-3, with no clear D. Trimming left V 1 base short and J 4 bases short, with 14 bases between. The germline CDR1 and CDR2 sequences are MNHNS and SASEGT. This CDR3 region has 16 residues. CDR3 region: CASSEVTGVFGNTIYF. The CDR3 region has the DNA TGTGCCAGCAGTGAAGTTACGGGTGTCTTCGGAAACACCATATATTTT.

This chain links TRBV29-1 with TRBJ1-1; 7 bases map to TRBD1. Germline loops: CDR1 SQVTM, CDR2 ANQGSEA. After removal of 5 bases from V and 1 base from J, the junction contained 4 bases not matched to a gene. The CDR3 contains 13 residues. The CDR3 coding sequence is TGCAGCGTTTACAGGGGAGGGAACACTGAAGCTTTCTTT. It is translated as CSVYRGGNTEAFF.

The chain employs TRBV19 and TRBJ2-7; 11 positions agree with TRBD2. From germline, CDR1 is LNHDA and CDR2 SQIVND (reference sequence). This CDR3 has 19 amino acids. The ends lost 4 bases at V and 0 bases at J; junction bases unmatched: 14. As DNA, the CDR3 is TGTGCCAGTAGTAAATCCGGGACATTGGGACTAGCGGACTCCTACGAGCAGTACTTC. It yields the protein CASSKSGTLGLADSYEQYF.

The gene calls are TRBV5-1 and TRBJ2-3; TRBD1 is a possible D gene (6 bases). Trimming took off 6 bases at V and 6 bases at J, with 17 bases between the two ends. CDR3 size: 14 residues. CDR1 and CDR2 from the germline V gene are SGHRS and YFSETQ. The CDR3 loop reads CASIKGTIKDTQYF. CDR3 DNA: TGCGCCAGCATCAAAGGGACAATCAAGGATACGCAGTATTTT.

The rearrangement uses TRBV7-2 and TRBJ2-3; D gene unclear. V was cut by 5 bases and J by 0 bases, with 18 bases left in between. The CDR3 is made up of 17 amino acids. CDR1 is SGHTA, CDR2 FQGNSA, per germline. For the CDR3, the DNA is TGTGCCAGCAGCCTACGCGGTCAGACCACTAGCACAGATACGCAGTATTTT. Its translation: CASSLRGQTTSTDTQYF.

This chain links TRBV29-1 with TRBJ2-7, with TRBD1 matching 9 bases. The CDR3 totals 15 residues. Germline values: CDR1 SQVTM, CDR2 ANQGSEA. After removal of 4 bases from V and 6 bases from J, the junction contained 13 bases not matched to a gene. CDR3 sequence reads: CSVAAGYRGQGEQYF. The CDR3 nucleotides read TGCAGCGTTGCGGCCGGGTACAGGGGGCAAGGCGAGCAGTACTTC.

J is TRBJ2-3 and V is TRBV6-6; TRBD2 matches at 13 bases. This CDR3 region has 16 residues. With 5 bases clipped from V and 5 bases from J, the junction kept 7 bases outside the gene matches. The germline gives CDR1 MNHNY, CDR2 SVGAGI (reference sequence). The CDR3 region is CASSPTSGRAVDTQYF. CDR3 DNA: TGTGCCAGCAGTCCCACTAGCGGGAGGGCCGTAGATACGCAGTATTTT.

The rearrangement uses TRBV20-1 and TRBJ2-5; D assignment may be TRBD1 or TRBD2 (6 bases each). Trimming cost V 0 bases and J 9 bases, with 8 bases left between them. The V gene's germline CDR1 is DFQATT and CDR2 SNEGSKA (reference sequence). The CDR3 sequence is 11 residues long. The CDR3 sequence is CSARDGGPQYF. The CDR3 region has the DNA TGCAGTGCTAGAGATGGGGGGCCCCAGTACTTC.

The rearrangement joins TRBV6-1 to TRBJ2-5, with TRBD2 as a possible D gene (5 bases). Trimming removed 6 bases at V and 2 bases at J, with 7 bases between. The CDR3 totals 12 residues. CDR1 MNHNS and CDR2 SASEGT come from the germline V gene. The chain's CDR3 is CASRGAQETQYF. The CDR3 bases are TGTGCCAGCAGGGGAGCTCAAGAGACCCAGTACTTC.

The V call is TRBV5-6, the J call TRBJ2-5, with D uncertain. CDR1 and CDR2 (germline): SGHDT, YYEEEE. V gave up 0 bases and J gave up 5 bases, with 5 bases separating them. The CDR3 contains 12 residues. CDR3 amino acids: CASSLDQETQYF. In DNA, the CDR3 is TGTGCCAGCAGCTTGGATCAGGAGACCCAGTACTTC.

This chain uses TRBV6-1 with TRBJ2-1; either TRBD1 or TRBD2 may supply D (6 bases each). V gave up 8 bases and J gave up 14 bases, with 19 bases separating them. CDR1 MNHNS and CDR2 SASEGT come from the germline V gene. The CDR3 consists of 12 residues. In DNA, the CDR3 is TGTGCCAGCCGGGGAGAGGGGCGGGACAAGTTCTTC. Its protein product is CASRGEGRDKFF.

This clone was recorded once. The V gene is TRBV5-1, the J gene TRBJ2-5, with 7 bases that match TRBD1. The V segment lost 7 bases and the J segment 1 base; nucleotides outside the gene matches: 7. This CDR3 comprises 14 residues. Germline CDR1 SGHRS, CDR2 YFSETQ. In DNA form, the CDR3 reads TGCGCCAGCGGAGTTGGGGACAGCCAAGAGACCCAGTACTTC. It translates to CASGVGDSQETQYF.

A single count supports this clone. The CDR3 DNA sequence: TGCAGCGTTGCCGGGGTTCGGTCTGGGGCCAACGTCCTGACTTTC. Amino acids: CSVAGVRSGANVLTF. This rearrangement joins TRBV29-1 to TRBJ2-6; tentatively, D is TRBD2 (5 bases). Germline assignment: CDR1 SQVTM and CDR2 ANQGSEA. The CDR3 extends over 15 amino acids. Deletions cut 4 bases from V and 1 base from J, with 11 bases between.